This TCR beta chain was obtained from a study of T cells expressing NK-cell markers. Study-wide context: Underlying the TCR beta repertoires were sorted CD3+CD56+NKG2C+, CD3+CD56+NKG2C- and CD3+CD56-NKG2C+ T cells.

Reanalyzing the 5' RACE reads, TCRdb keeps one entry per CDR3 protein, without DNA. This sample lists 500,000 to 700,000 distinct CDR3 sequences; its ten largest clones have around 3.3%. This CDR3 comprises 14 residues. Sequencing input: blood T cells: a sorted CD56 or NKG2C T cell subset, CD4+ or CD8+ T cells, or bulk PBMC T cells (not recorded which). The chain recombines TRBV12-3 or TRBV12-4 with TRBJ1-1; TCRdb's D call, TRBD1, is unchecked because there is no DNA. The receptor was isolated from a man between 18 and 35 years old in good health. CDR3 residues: CASSPQGTGTEAFF.